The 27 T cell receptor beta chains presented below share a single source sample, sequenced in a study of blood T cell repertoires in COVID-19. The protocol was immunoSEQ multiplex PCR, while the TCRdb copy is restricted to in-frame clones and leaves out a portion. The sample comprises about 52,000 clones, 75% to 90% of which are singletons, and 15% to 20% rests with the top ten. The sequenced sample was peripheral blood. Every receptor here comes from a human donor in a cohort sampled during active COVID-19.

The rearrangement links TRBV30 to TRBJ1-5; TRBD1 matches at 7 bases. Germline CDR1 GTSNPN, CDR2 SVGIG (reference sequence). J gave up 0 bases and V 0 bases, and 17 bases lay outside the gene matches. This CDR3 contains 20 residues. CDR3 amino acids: CAWSVGAGTASFYSNQPQHF. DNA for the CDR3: TGTGCCTGGAGTGTAGGCGCCGGGACAGCTTCTTTTTATAGCAATCAGCCCCAGCATTTT.

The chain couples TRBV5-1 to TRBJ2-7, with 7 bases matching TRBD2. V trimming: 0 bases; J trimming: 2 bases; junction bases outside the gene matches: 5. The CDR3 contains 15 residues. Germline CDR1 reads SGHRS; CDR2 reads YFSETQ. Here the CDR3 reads CASSLDGGTTYEQYF. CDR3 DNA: TGCGCCAGCAGCTTGGATGGCGGGACTACCTACGAGCAGTACTTC.

The CDR3 DNA reads as TGTGCCAGCGGGGGGGACAATCAGCCCCAGCATTTT. Its translation: CASGGDNQPQHF. The rearrangement uses TRBV12-3 or TRBV12-4 and TRBJ1-5; TRBD1 might be the D (5 bases). Trimming pared 8 bases from V and 3 bases from J, leaving 8 bases between. The CDR3 is 12 amino acids.

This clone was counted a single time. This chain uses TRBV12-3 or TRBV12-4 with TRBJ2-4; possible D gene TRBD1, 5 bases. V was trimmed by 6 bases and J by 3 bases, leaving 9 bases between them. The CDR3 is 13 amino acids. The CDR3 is CASSSRDKNIQYF. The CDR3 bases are TGTGCCAGCAGCTCCAGGGACAAAAACATTCAGTACTTC.

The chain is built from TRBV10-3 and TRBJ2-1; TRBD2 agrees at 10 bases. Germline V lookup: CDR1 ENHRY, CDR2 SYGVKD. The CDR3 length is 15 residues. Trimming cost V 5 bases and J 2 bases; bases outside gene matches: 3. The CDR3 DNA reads TGTGCCATCAGTCAACTAGCGGGACCCTACAATGAGCAGTTCTTC. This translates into CAISQLAGPYNEQFF.

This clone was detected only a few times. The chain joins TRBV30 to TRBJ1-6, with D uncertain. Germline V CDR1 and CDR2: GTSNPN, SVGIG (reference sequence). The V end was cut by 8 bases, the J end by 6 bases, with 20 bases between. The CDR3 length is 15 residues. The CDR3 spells CALIFGGEPNSPLHF. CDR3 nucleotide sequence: TGTGCCCTTATTTTCGGTGGAGAGCCTAATTCACCCCTCCACTTT.

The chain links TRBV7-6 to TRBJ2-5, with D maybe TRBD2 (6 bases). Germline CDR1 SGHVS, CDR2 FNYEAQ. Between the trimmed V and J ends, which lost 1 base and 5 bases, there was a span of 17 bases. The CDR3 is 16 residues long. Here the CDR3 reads CASSLGQTSRSETQYF. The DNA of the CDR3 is TGTGCCAGCAGCTTAGGTCAGACTAGTCGGTCGGAGACCCAGTACTTC.

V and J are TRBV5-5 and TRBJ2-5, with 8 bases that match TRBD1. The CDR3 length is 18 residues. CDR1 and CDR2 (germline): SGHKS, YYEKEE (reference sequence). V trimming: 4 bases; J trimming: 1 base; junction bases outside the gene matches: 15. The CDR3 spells CASSRARTGYLSQETQYF. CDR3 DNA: TGTGCCAGCAGCCGCGCAAGGACAGGGTACCTCTCCCAAGAGACCCAGTACTTC. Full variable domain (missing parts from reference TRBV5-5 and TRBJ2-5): DAGVTQSPTHLIKTRGQQVTLRCSPISGHKSVSWYQQVLGQGPQFIFQYYEKEERGRGNFPDRFSARQFPNYSSELNVNALLLGDSALYLCASSRARTGYLSQETQYFGPGTRLLVL.

The CDR3 here is CASSLDPGLTGNTIYF. The CDR3 bases are TGCGCCAGCAGCTTGGATCCGGGATTGACTGGAAACACCATATATTTT. The rearrangement links TRBV5-1 to TRBJ1-3; D unclear. This CDR3 has 16 amino acids. Trimming took off 0 bases at V and 2 bases at J, with 12 bases between the two ends. The germline V gene has CDR1 SGHRS and CDR2 YFSETQ.

CDR3 nucleotides: TGTGCCACCAGTGATCCCACCCATAGCGGGAGGGCCGATGAGCAGTTCTTC. It translates to CATSDPTHSGRADEQFF. The rearrangement joins TRBV24-1 to TRBJ2-1; 11 positions agree with TRBD2. The J segment lost 8 bases and the V segment lost 3 bases, leaving 11 bases of the junction unmatched. The CDR3 is made up of 17 amino acids. CDR1 and CDR2 from the germline V gene are KGHDR and SFDVKD.

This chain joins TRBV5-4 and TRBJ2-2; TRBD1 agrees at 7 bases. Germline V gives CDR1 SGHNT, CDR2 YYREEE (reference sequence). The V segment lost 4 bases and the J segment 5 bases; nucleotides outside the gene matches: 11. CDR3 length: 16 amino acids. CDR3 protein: CASSRIVTGRTGELFF. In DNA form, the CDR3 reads TGTGCCAGCAGCCGAATTGTGACAGGGCGTACCGGGGAGCTGTTTTTT. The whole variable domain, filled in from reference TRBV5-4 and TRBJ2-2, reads ETGVTQSPTHLIKTRGQQVTLRCSSQSGHNTVSWYQQALGQGPQFIFQYYREEENGRGNFPPRFSGLQFPNYSSELNVNALELDDSALYLCASSRIVTGRTGELFFGEGSRLTVL.

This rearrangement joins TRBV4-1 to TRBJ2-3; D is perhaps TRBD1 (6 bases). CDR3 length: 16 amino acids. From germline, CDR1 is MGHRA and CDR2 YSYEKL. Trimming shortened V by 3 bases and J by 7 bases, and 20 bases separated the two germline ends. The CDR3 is CASSQAPGGALYTQYF. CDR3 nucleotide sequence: TGCGCCAGCAGCCAGGCTCCTGGGGGCGCTCTATATACGCAGTATTTT.

CDR3 region: CASSSPRTGSKQYF. The CDR3 DNA is TGTGCCAGCAGTTCCCCGCGGACAGGGAGTAAGCAGTACTTC. V gene TRBV27 combines with J gene TRBJ2-7; 8 nucleotides agree with TRBD1. V dropped 4 bases and J dropped 8; count of bases not matched to a gene: 10. The CDR3 has 14 residues. Germline-derived CDR1 and CDR2 are MNHEY and SMNVEV (reference sequence).

This CDR3 reads CAWSRGFEPLHF. CDR3 nucleotides: TGTGCCTGGAGTCGCGGGTTTGAACCCCTCCACTTT. This rearrangement joins TRBV30 to TRBJ1-6; D is ambiguous. The CDR3 consists of 12 residues. Germline lookup yields CDR1 GTSNPN and CDR2 SVGIG (reference sequence). Trimming left V 2 bases short and J 12 bases short, with 11 bases between.

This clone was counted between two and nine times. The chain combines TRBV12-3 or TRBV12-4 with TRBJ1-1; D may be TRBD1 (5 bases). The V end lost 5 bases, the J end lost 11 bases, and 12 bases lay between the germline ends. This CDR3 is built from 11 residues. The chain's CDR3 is CASSRQNVAFF. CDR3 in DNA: TGTGCCAGCAGTCGACAGAACGTGGCTTTCTTT.

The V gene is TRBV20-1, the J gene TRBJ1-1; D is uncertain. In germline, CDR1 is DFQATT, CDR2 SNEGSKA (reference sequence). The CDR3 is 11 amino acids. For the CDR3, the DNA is TGCCGGGGAACCAAAAACACTGAAGCTTTCTTT. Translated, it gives CRGTKNTEAFF.

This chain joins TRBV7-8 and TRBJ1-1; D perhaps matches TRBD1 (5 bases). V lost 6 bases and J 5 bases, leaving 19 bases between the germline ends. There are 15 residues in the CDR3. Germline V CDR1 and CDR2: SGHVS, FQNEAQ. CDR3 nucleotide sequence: TGTGCCAGCAGAGGTCCGGGACCCGCGGGGACTGAAGCTTTCTTT. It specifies CASRGPGPAGTEAFF.

CDR3 nucleotides: TGCACCAGCAGCCGACGGACAGGGGTTTGGGCTTTCTTT. This sequence encodes CTSSRRTGVWAFF. The chain links TRBV1 to TRBJ1-1; the DNA was not compared with TRBD1, the D call given in the table. TRBV1 is shown as a pseudogene. This CDR3 is built from 13 residues.

CDR3 sequence: CARLRTSDTGELFF. The CDR3, as DNA: TGTGCCCGTCTTCGGACTAGCGACACCGGGGAGCTGTTTTTT. The chain combines TRBV28 with TRBJ2-2, with 9 bases matching TRBD2. Germline CDR1 and CDR2: MDHEN and SYDVKM. Trimming took 11 bases from V and 3 from J; bases not matched to a gene: 7. This CDR3 has 14 residues.

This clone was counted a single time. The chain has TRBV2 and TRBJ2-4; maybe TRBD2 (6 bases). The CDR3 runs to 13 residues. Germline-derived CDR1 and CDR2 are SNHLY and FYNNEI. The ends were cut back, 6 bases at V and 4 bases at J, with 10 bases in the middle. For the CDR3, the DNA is TGTGCCAGCAGACGGGACTCTAAAAACATTCAGTACTTC. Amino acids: CASRRDSKNIQYF.

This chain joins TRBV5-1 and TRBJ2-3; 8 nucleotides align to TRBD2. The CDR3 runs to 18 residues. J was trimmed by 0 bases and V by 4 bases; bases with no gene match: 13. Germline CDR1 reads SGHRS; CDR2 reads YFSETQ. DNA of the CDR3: TGCGCCAGCAGCCTTATCCCCGGGGGGGGGAGTAGCACAGATACGCAGTATTTT. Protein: CASSLIPGGGSSTDTQYF.

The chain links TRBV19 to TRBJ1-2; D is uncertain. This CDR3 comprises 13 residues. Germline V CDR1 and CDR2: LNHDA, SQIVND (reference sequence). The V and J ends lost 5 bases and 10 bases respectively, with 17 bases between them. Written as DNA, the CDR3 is TGTGCCAGTAGTTGGATTTCCGACTCGGACTACACCTTC. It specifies CASSWISDSDYTF.

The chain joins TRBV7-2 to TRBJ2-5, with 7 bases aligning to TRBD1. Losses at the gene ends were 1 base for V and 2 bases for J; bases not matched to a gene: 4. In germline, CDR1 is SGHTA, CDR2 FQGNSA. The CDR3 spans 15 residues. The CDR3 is CASSLGRRGQETQYF. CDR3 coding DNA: TGTGCCAGCAGCTTAGGACGCAGGGGGCAAGAGACCCAGTACTTC. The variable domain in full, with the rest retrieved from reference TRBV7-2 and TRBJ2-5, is GAGVSQSPSNKVTEKGKDVELRCDPISGHTALYWYRQSLGQGLEFLIYFQGNSAPDKSGLPSDRFSAERTGGSVSTLTIQRTQQEDSAVYLCASSLGRRGQETQYFGPGTRLLVL.

This chain's CDR3 is CASSDARQSVGSPLHF. For the CDR3, the DNA is TGTGCCAGCAGCGACGCCCGACAGTCTGTAGGGTCACCCCTCCACTTT. The chain couples TRBV2 to TRBJ1-6; TRBD1 is a possible D gene (5 bases). The germline CDR1 and CDR2 sequences are SNHLY and FYNNEI. Trimming removed 6 bases at V and 10 bases at J, with 22 bases between. There are 16 residues in the CDR3.

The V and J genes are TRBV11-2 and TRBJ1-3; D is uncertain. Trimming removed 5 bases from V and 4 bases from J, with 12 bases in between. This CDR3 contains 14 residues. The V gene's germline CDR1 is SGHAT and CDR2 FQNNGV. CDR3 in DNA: TGTGCCAGCAGCCCAATGATTAGCGGAAACACCATATATTTT. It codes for CASSPMISGNTIYF. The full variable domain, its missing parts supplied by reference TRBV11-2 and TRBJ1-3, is EAGVAQSPRYKIIEKRQSVAFWCNPISGHATLYWYQQILGQGPKLLIQFQNNGVVDDSQLPKDRFSAERLKGVDSTLKIQPAKLEDSAVYLCASSPMISGNTIYFGEGSWLTVV.

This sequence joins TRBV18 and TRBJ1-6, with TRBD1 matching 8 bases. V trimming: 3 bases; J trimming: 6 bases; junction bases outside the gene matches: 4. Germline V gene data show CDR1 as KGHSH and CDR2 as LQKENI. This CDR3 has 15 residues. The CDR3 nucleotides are TGTGCCAGCTCACCGGGGACAGGTCTTAATTCACCCCTCCACTTT. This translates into CASSPGTGLNSPLHF.

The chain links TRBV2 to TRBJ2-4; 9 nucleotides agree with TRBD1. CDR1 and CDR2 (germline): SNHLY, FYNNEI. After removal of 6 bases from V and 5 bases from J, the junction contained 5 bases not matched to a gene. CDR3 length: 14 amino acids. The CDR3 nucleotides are TGTGCCAGCAGGGCCCGGACAGGGGAAAACATTCAGTACTTC. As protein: CASRARTGENIQYF.